The T cell receptor (beta chain) described here comes from a study of T cell responses to AZD1222 COVID-19 vaccine. The study, taken as a whole, reports: Among the donors, most were white British and more were female, and clonal diversity was possibly underestimated.

Libraries were prepared by immunoSEQ multiplex PCR; TCRdb keeps only in-frame clonotypes and omits some of them. The table lists 50,000 or so clones, approximately 80% of them singletons. Unmatched junction bases numbered 2, after V lost 5 bases and J lost 3 bases. CDR1 and CDR2 from the germline V gene are SGHTA and FQGTGA. The CDR3 contains 14 residues. A remark on this clone: Its antigen is currently unknown.

This specimen consisted of peripheral blood, obtained 28 days after the second AZD1222 dose. This sequence originates from an adult who received the AZD1222 COVID-19 vaccine. The J gene is TRBJ2-3, the V gene TRBV7-3; 10 bases fit TRBD2. This CDR3 reads CASSPSGSTDTQYF. CDR3 DNA sequence: TGTGCCAGCAGCCCTAGCGGGAGTACAGATACGCAGTATTTT.